Shown below are 10 T cell receptor beta chains from a single sample sequenced in a study of early T cells in non-severe SARS-CoV-2 infection. TCRdb used MiXCR to reprocess the 5' RACE reads, holding one entry per CDR3 protein. The sample consists of 65,000 to 75,000 distinct CDR3 sequences, 3.5% to 6% of them appearing once. Sequenced material: whole blood, taken at baseline. The source is an adult who was a healthcare worker with PCR-confirmed SARS-CoV-2 infection or an uninfected control (not recorded which). The donor label of this sample is uncertain.

This clonotype was observed a few times. This rearrangement joins TRBV11-3 to TRBJ2-2; D may correspond to TRBD1 or TRBD2 (5 bases each). This CDR3 is 18 amino acids long. Trimming shortened V by 1 base and J by 2 bases, and 17 bases separated the two germline ends. Germline-derived CDR1 and CDR2 are SGHNT and YENEEA. DNA for the CDR3: TGTGCCAGCAGCTTAGGCCCCGGCAGGGAGCTAAACACCGGGGAGCTGTTTTTT. Its protein is CASSLGPGRELNTGELFF.

This clonotype was detected only a few times. The chain recombines TRBV28 with TRBJ1-1, with D hard to call. Germline V CDR1 and CDR2: MDHEN, SYDVKM. Trimming took off 10 bases at V and 0 bases at J, with 6 bases between the two ends. CDR3 length: 11 amino acids. In DNA form, the CDR3 reads TGTGCCATTCTGTTGAACACTGAAGCTTTCTTT. Its translation is CAILLNTEAFF.

This clonotype was seen many times. This chain uses TRBV6-5 with TRBJ1-5; no reliable D call. The CDR3 is made up of 13 amino acids. Germline CDR1 reads MNHEY; CDR2 reads SVGAGI. The ends were cut back, 6 bases at V and 7 bases at J, with 13 bases in the middle. DNA for the CDR3: TGTGCCAGCAGCCCGTTCGGGAACCAGCCCCAGCATTTT. It yields the protein CASSPFGNQPQHF.

This clonotype turned up a few times. The chain joins TRBV15 to TRBJ2-7; no reliable D call. V lost 0 bases and J lost 5, with 8 bases in between. The CDR3 is made up of 13 amino acids. Germline V gene lookup returns CDR1 LNHNV and CDR2 YYDKDF (reference sequence). CDR3 amino acids: CATSRDLQDEQYF. DNA for the CDR3: TGTGCCACCAGCAGAGATCTCCAGGACGAGCAGTACTTC.

V and J are TRBV29-1 and TRBJ1-4; D remains ambiguous. CDR3 length: 13 residues. CDR1 and CDR2 from the germline V gene are SQVTM and ANQGSEA. Trimming pared 5 bases from V and 7 bases from J, leaving 14 bases between. CDR3 coding DNA: TGCAGCGTTCTACCCCACCCGGGTGAAAAACTGTTTTTT. This sequence encodes CSVLPHPGEKLFF.

This rearrangement joins TRBV19 to TRBJ2-7, with D possibly TRBD1 on 6 matching bases. CDR3 length equals 15 residues. Germline CDR1 LNHDA, CDR2 SQIVND (reference sequence). Trimming shortened V by 1 base and J by 3 bases, and 13 bases separated the two germline ends. As DNA, the CDR3 is TGTGCCAGTAGTATAGTCGAGACAGGTCGCTACGAGCAGTACTTC. This codes for CASSIVETGRYEQYF.

The chain links TRBV11-3 to TRBJ1-5; weak D call: TRBD1 (5 bases). Germline CDR1 reads SGHNT; CDR2 reads YENEEA. Between the trimmed V and J ends, which lost 0 bases and 0 bases, there was a span of 24 bases. The CDR3 is made up of 21 amino acids. CDR3 nucleotides: TGTGCCAGCAGCTTAGATCCTTCGACAGCGGTGAAGCCTTATAGCAATCAGCCCCAGCATTTT. Its protein is CASSLDPSTAVKPYSNQPQHF.

The rearrangement uses TRBV6-5 and TRBJ1-2; D is undetermined. Trimming stripped 2 bases from V and 8 bases from J, with 12 bases between. This CDR3 has 13 amino acids. CDR1 and CDR2 (germline): MNHEY, SVGAGI. CDR3 nucleotides: TGTGCCAGCAGTTACGGGCCCTTGGGCGGCTACACCTTC. Translated, it gives CASSYGPLGGYTF.

Ten or more counts support this clonotype. The chain couples TRBV3-1 to TRBJ2-3, with a tentative D call TRBD2 (6 bases). The CDR3 contains 13 residues. Germline V gives CDR1 LGHDT, CDR2 YNNKEL (reference sequence). The V end lost 8 bases, the J end lost 0 bases, and 9 bases lay between the germline ends. The DNA for the CDR3 is TGTGCCAGCGGGGAGGCTAGCACAGATACGCAGTATTTT. Translated, it gives CASGEASTDTQYF.

This clonotype was seen many times. The V and J genes are TRBV12-3 or TRBV12-4 and TRBJ2-1, with 15 positions matching TRBD2. This CDR3 has 20 residues. The V gene end was trimmed by 4 bases and the J gene end by 9 bases; junction bases not matched to a gene: 19. The DNA for the CDR3 is TGTGCCAGCAGTTCCACCCCGGGACTAGCGGGGGGACGGGTGACAGCTGAGCAGTTCTTC. Translated, it gives CASSSTPGLAGGRVTAEQFF.